The 18 T cell receptor beta chains given below trace back to one sample, sequenced in a study of cytomegalovirus exposure and HLA in healthy donors. Both 60 Vbeta primers and 13 Jbeta primers went into the PCR. Profiling relied on immunoSEQ multiplex PCR, and the TCRdb table lists in-frame clones only, not all of them. The sample shows over 70,000 clones, roughly 67% of them seen only once. Material for sequencing was PBMCs. These receptors all stem from a man aged 40-49 years in good health and CMV-seropositive.

This clone is medium-sized by share. The J gene is TRBJ1-1, the V gene TRBV5-1; TRBD1 agrees at 7 bases. CDR3 size: 14 residues. The V segment lost 0 bases and the J segment 5 bases; nucleotides outside the gene matches: 4. Germline V gene sequence: CDR1 SGHRS, CDR2 YFSETQ. The CDR3 coding sequence is TGCGCCAGCAGCTTGGCAGGGGGTCGGACTGAAGCTTTCTTT. Translating it yields CASSLAGGRTEAFF. Combining the CDR3 with reference TRBV5-1 and TRBJ1-1 gives the whole variable domain KAGVTQTPRYLIKTRGQQVTLSCSPISGHRSVSWYQQTPGQGLQFLFEYFSETQRNKGNFPGRFSGRQFSNSRSEMNVSTLELGDSALYLCASSLAGGRTEAFFGQGTRLTVV.

This chain links TRBV28 with TRBJ1-5; D uncertain. The length of the CDR3 is 14 residues. Germline V gives CDR1 MDHEN, CDR2 SYDVKM. V shed 3 bases and J shed 6 bases, with 12 bases lying between them. CDR3 in amino acids: CASSFGPAGQPQHF. The DNA of the CDR3 is TGTGCCAGCAGTTTCGGTCCTGCGGGTCAGCCCCAGCATTTT.

This rearrangement joins TRBV5-4 to TRBJ2-7, with 8 nucleotides matching TRBD2. Trimming cost V 2 bases and J 4 bases; bases outside gene matches: 5. The CDR3 loop spans 14 amino acids. Germline CDR1 reads SGHNT; CDR2 reads YYREEE (reference sequence). CDR3 coding DNA: TGTGCCAGCAGCTTCGCGGGGGGCTCATACGAGCAGTACTTC. Protein: CASSFAGGSYEQYF.

This sequence joins TRBV7-9 and TRBJ1-4; the D is unclear. Germline values: CDR1 SEHNR, CDR2 FQNEAQ (reference sequence). The CDR3 loop spans 15 amino acids. The ends were cut back, 1 base at V and 8 bases at J, with 14 bases in the middle. CDR3 sequence reads: CASSLDVVSGEKLFF. The CDR3 DNA reads TGTGCCAGCAGCTTAGATGTCGTATCGGGGGAAAAACTGTTTTTT.

A few counts support this clone. The CDR3 loop reads CASSLAPPKSSYNEQFF. The CDR3 DNA follows: TGCGCCAGCAGCTTGGCCCCCCCTAAGAGTTCCTACAATGAGCAGTTCTTC. The V and J genes are TRBV5-1 and TRBJ2-1; D not resolved. Trimming removed 0 bases from V and 1 base from J, with 14 bases in between. CDR1 is SGHRS, CDR2 YFSETQ, per germline. The CDR3 extends over 17 amino acids. The full variable domain, in which reference TRBV5-1 and TRBJ2-1 provide the parts outside the CDR3, is KAGVTQTPRYLIKTRGQQVTLSCSPISGHRSVSWYQQTPGQGLQFLFEYFSETQRNKGNFPGRFSGRQFSNSRSEMNVSTLELGDSALYLCASSLAPPKSSYNEQFFGPGTRLTVL.

The V and J genes are TRBV18 and TRBJ1-5; 10 nucleotides agree with TRBD1. Trimming cost V 4 bases and J 6 bases; bases outside gene matches: 9. The CDR3 is 16 residues long. CDR1 and CDR2 from the germline V gene are KGHSH and LQKENI. The CDR3 sequence is CASSLGTGDLGQPQHF. The CDR3 DNA follows: TGTGCCAGCTCACTTGGGACAGGGGACTTAGGTCAGCCCCAGCATTTT.

This clone appeared a single time. The chain employs TRBV6-5 and TRBJ2-7, with a weak D call TRBD1 (6 bases). Looked up from germline, CDR1 is MNHEY and CDR2 is SVGAGI. Trimming pared 6 bases from V and 7 bases from J, leaving 16 bases between. The length of the CDR3 is 13 residues. The CDR3 coding sequence is TGTGCCAGCAGGCCGACGACAGGAGCTGAGCAGTACTTC. Protein: CASRPTTGAEQYF.

CDR3: CASSLGGYTDTQYF. The CDR3 DNA reads TGCGCCAGCAGCTTGGGCGGCTACACAGATACGCAGTATTTT. This chain joins TRBV5-1 and TRBJ2-3; D is unresolved. V gave up 0 bases and J gave up 2 bases, with 7 bases separating them. The CDR3 sequence is 14 residues long. Looked up from germline, CDR1 is SGHRS and CDR2 is YFSETQ. Variable domain in full (rest from reference TRBV5-1 and TRBJ2-3): KAGVTQTPRYLIKTRGQQVTLSCSPISGHRSVSWYQQTPGQGLQFLFEYFSETQRNKGNFPGRFSGRQFSNSRSEMNVSTLELGDSALYLCASSLGGYTDTQYFGPGTRLTVL.

The chain's CDR3 is CASSPDRSAAFF. The CDR3, as DNA: TGTGCCAGCAGCCCGGACAGGAGTGCAGCTTTCTTT. The V call is TRBV7-2, the J call TRBJ1-1; 7 bases agree with TRBD1. The germline gives CDR1 SGHTA, CDR2 FQGNSA. This CDR3 has 12 residues. Trimming cost V 5 bases and J 10 bases; bases outside gene matches: 7.

This clone showed up just once. The chain links TRBV5-1 to TRBJ2-2, with TRBD2 identical over 11 bases. The CDR3 length is 15 residues. The V gene end was trimmed by 2 bases and the J gene end by 4 bases; junction bases not matched to a gene: 1. Germline values: CDR1 SGHRS, CDR2 YFSETQ. This CDR3 reads CASSFSGGATGELFF. For the CDR3, the DNA is TGCGCCAGCAGCTTTAGCGGGGGGGCCACCGGGGAGCTGTTTTTT.

The chain has TRBV6-5 and TRBJ1-2, with D possibly being TRBD1 (6 bases). Germline CDR1 reads MNHEY; CDR2 reads SVGAGI. V shed 0 bases and J shed 9 bases, with 17 bases lying between them. CDR3 length: 15 amino acids. Here the CDR3 DNA reads TGTGCCAGCAGTTACTCAGGGCAGGGGAAAACGAGCTACACCTTC. It is translated as CASSYSGQGKTSYTF.

This clone was recorded once. V and J are TRBV18 and TRBJ2-2, with D unclear. CDR3 length: 12 residues. Germline V gene lookup returns CDR1 KGHSH and CDR2 LQKENI. V lost 3 bases and J lost 7, with 6 bases in between. As DNA, the CDR3 is TGTGCCAGCTCACCCGCCGGCGGGGAGCTGTTTTTT. Encoded protein: CASSPAGGELFF.

This clone was seen many times. The chain couples TRBV7-9 to TRBJ2-1; D is unclear. CDR1 is SEHNR, CDR2 FQNEAQ, per germline (reference sequence). V dropped 7 bases and J dropped 1 base, with 11 bases sitting between them. This CDR3 spans 14 amino acids. The CDR3 DNA reads TGTGCCAGCATCCCTTCAGTTTCCTACAATGAGCAGTTCTTC. This sequence encodes CASIPSVSYNEQFF.

This rearrangement joins TRBV7-9 to TRBJ2-5; 7 positions match TRBD2. The junction had 9 bases not matched to a gene; V was cut back by 4 bases and J by 4 bases. The CDR3 length is 15 residues. From germline, CDR1 is SEHNR and CDR2 FQNEAQ (reference sequence). The DNA for the CDR3 is TGTGCCAGCAGCTACTTGGAGCGCGGGGGAGAGACCCAGTACTTC. Its protein is CASSYLERGGETQYF.

The chain carries TRBV28 and TRBJ2-7, with 8 positions matching TRBD2. The CDR3 has 16 residues. The germline CDR1 and CDR2 sequences are MDHEN and SYDVKM. J was trimmed by 7 bases and V by 8 bases; bases with no gene match: 19. The CDR3 reads CASDSVHSGDSWEQYF. The CDR3 nucleotides read TGTGCCAGCGATTCCGTTCATAGCGGGGATTCGTGGGAGCAGTACTTC. Full variable domain (rest looked up from reference TRBV28 and TRBJ2-7): DVKVTQSSRYLVKRTGEKVFLECVQDMDHENMFWYRQDPGLGLRLIYFSYDVKMKEKGDIPEGYSVSREKKERFSLILESASTNQTSMYLCASDSVHSGDSWEQYFGPGTRLTVT.

This clone was counted a few times. The rearrangement uses TRBV2 and TRBJ2-7, with 12 bases matching TRBD2. The CDR3 is 16 residues long. Germline V gives CDR1 SNHLY, CDR2 FYNNEI. V gave up 6 bases and J gave up 4 bases; unmatched junction bases: 10. The CDR3 reads CASSDPTSGRFYEQYF. The CDR3 coding sequence is TGTGCCAGCAGCGACCCTACTAGCGGGAGGTTTTACGAGCAGTACTTC.

V usage is TRBV6-5 and J usage is TRBJ1-6; no firm D call. In germline, CDR1 is MNHEY, CDR2 SVGAGI. Trimming took off 2 bases at V and 4 bases at J, with 12 bases between the two ends. CDR3 length: 16 amino acids. CDR3 DNA sequence: TGTGCCAGCAGTTACCGCGATTTAGATTATAATTCACCCCTCCACTTT. It encodes CASSYRDLDYNSPLHF.

The chain couples TRBV30 to TRBJ1-3; 9 nucleotides match TRBD1. From germline, CDR1 is GTSNPN and CDR2 SVGIG (reference sequence). The CDR3 covers 15 residues. Losses at the gene ends were 5 bases for V and 2 bases for J; bases not matched to a gene: 7. DNA for the CDR3: TGTGCCTGGGACAGGGGGGGGGCTCCTGGAAACACCATATATTTT. Translation: CAWDRGGAPGNTIYF.